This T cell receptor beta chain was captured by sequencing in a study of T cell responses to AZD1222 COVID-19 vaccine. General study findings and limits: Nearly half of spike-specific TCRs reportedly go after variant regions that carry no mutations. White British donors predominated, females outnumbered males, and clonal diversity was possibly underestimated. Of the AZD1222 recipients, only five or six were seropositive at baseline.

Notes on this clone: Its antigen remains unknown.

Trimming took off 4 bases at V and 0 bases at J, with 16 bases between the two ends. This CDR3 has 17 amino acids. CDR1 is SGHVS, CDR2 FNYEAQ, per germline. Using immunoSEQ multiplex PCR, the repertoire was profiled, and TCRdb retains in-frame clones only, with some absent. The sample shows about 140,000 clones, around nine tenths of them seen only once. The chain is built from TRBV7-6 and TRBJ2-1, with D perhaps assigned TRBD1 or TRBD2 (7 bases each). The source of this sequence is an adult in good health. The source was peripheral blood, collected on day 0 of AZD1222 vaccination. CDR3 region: CASSSRQGGSSYNEQFF. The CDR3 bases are TGTGCCAGCAGCTCACGGCAGGGGGGGAGCTCCTACAATGAGCAGTTCTTC.